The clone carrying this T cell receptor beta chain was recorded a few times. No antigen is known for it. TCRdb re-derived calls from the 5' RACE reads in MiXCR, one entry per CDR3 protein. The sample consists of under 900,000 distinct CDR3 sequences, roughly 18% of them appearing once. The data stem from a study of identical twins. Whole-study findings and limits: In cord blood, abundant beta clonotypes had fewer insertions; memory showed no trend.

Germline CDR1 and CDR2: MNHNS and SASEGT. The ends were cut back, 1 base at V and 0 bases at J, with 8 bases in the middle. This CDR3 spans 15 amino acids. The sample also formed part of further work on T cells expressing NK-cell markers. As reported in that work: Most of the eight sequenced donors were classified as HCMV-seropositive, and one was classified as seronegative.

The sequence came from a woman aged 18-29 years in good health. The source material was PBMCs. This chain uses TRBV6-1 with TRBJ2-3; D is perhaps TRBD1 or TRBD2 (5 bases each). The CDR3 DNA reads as TGTGCCAGCAGTGAAGGGAGGACAAGCACAGATACGCAGTATTTT. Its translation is CASSEGRTSTDTQYF.